This T cell receptor beta chain was sequenced for a study of T cells after yellow fever vaccination. Study results and limitations: Only a minor proportion of clonotypes was detected across both CD4 and CD8 compartments.

Germline CDR1 and CDR2: SQVTM and ANQGSEA. V was clipped by 4 bases and J by 3 bases, with 15 bases between them. The CDR3 is 15 amino acids. TCRdb passed the 5' RACE reads through MiXCR, listing each CDR3 protein once. The table has roughly 320,000 distinct CDR3 sequences, about 11% seen once; the top ten hold roughly 3%. About this clonotype: Its antigen is not known.

The source is a man younger than 30 who received the YFV17D yellow fever vaccine. The V call is TRBV29-1, the J call TRBJ1-4; no clear D. The source material was CD4+ T cells sorted from PBMCs, sampled 45 days after the yellow fever booster vaccination. CDR3: CSVGSYPASNEKLFF. CDR3 DNA: TGCAGCGTTGGCAGCTATCCTGCCTCTAATGAAAAACTGTTTTTT.